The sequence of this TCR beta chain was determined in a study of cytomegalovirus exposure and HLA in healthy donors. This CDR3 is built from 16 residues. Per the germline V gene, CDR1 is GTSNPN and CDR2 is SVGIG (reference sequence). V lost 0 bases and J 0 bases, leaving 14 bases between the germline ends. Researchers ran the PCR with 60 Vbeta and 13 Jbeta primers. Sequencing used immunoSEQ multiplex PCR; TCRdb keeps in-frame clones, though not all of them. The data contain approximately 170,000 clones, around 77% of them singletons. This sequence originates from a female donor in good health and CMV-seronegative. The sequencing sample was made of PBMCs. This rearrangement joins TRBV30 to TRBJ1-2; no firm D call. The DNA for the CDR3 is TGTGCCTGGAGTGTACAGACCGACCAATCTAACTATGGCTACACCTTC. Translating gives CAWSVQTDQSNYGYTF.